The clone carrying this TCR beta chain was recorded only once. Its target is unknown. A sample-barcoded 5' primer and a J-beta primer mix were used in a second PCR of roughly 6 to 11 cycles. Using its own MiXCR run on the 5' RACE reads, TCRdb lists one record per CDR3 protein. Of about 1.7 million distinct CDR3 sequences listed, under 30% were seen once; the top ten hold less than 9.5%. This sample stems from a study of blood T cells in healthy people across ages. The study, taken as a whole, reports: TCR beta diversity, measured per million T cells, fell in a roughly linear way with age.

Per germline, CDR1 MNHEY and CDR2 SVGAGI. Deletions cut 2 bases from V and 5 bases from J, with 9 bases between. The CDR3 runs to 13 residues. The clonotype originates from a woman between 25 and 40 years old in good health. V and J are TRBV6-5 and TRBJ2-5; D may match TRBD1 or TRBD2 (5 bases each). Sample: blood. Here the CDR3 DNA reads TGTGCCAGCAGTTACGAGGGGTCGGAGACCCAGTACTTC. Its protein product is CASSYEGSETQYF.